This TCR beta chain was retrieved from a study of cytomegalovirus exposure and HLA in healthy donors. Study at large: Drawn from HLA-typed donors, tens of millions of unique TCRs were held in an early data release.

Donors in the study were healthy people who gave bone marrow. Overall study results and limits: In a later analysis, at a false discovery rate of 0.05, 17,000 or so TCR beta sequences were associated with HLA alleles.

About this clone: Its antigen is unknown.

CDR3 size: 15 residues. V was pared by 2 bases and J by 0 bases, with 8 bases between. CDR1 and CDR2 (germline): ENHRY, SYGVKD. The PCR employed 60 Vbeta primers together with 13 Jbeta primers. Clones were read by immunoSEQ multiplex PCR, and TCRdb kept only the in-frame ones, dropping some. The profile shows about 120,000 clones, about 76% of them singletons. The rearrangement joins TRBV10-3 to TRBJ2-1; the D gene is possibly TRBD1 (6 bases). This clonotype originated in a man aged 25-45 years in good health and CMV-seropositive. Sequencing was done on a sample of PBMCs. For the CDR3, the DNA is TGTGCCATCAGTGAGAGGGGGAGCTCCTACAATGAGCAGTTCTTC. Translating gives CAISERGSSYNEQFF.